This TCR beta chain derives from a study of shared clonotypes between healthy human individuals. Study details: Three plates each covered CD4 naive and memory; CD8 naive two, CD8 memory one.

Germline V gene sequence: CDR1 MNHEY, CDR2 SVGAGI. V was cut by 6 bases and J by 1 base, with 11 bases left in between. The length of the CDR3 is 14 residues. This clone was detected once. Antigen: not known. Study-level results: Clonotype sharing across a few donors was observed for roughly 5% of naive CD4 clonotypes.

Genomic DNA of each subset was evenly split across several immunoSEQ plates. Original methodology: Quality scores were absent from the junction-only immunoSEQ sequences, so filtering differed. Some clones are missing from TCRdb's copy, which holds only in-frame ones; the method was immunoSEQ multiplex PCR. Clone size and V and J calls were adopted from that table, with D and trimming inferred from the DNA. The sample lists some 2,000,000 clones, around 95% occurring once. V gene TRBV6-5 combines with J gene TRBJ2-3; tentative D call: TRBD1 (6 bases). Input material: naive CD4+ T cells sorted from blood. Regarding subset: CD45RA+ positively selected. This receptor was taken from a man aged 18-30 years in good health. DNA for the CDR3: TGTGCCAGCAGAAAACAGGGACGCACAGATACGCAGTATTTT. It codes for CASRKQGRTDTQYF.